A selection of T cell receptor beta chains follows, all from one sample in a study of shared clonotypes between healthy human individuals. TCRdb's table, derived via immunoSEQ multiplex PCR, lists solely in-frame clones and lacks some. The data show around 1.9 million clones, around 93% seen once. Sequenced: naive CD8+ T cells from PBMCs. Source of these receptors: a man between 18 and 35 years old in good health. Some clones in this sample may be carry-over from other donors' samples. The CDR3 runs from the conserved cysteine through the conserved F or W. Each record gives: clone size, D gene, J gene, V gene, CDR3 protein, CDR3 DNA. The D gene is left open where the match is weak. Clone size is not always given. Where it is, it says once, few, many or a class for expanded clones.

>.|TRBD2|TRBJ2-2|TRBV27
CASSSRTSYGGSDTGELFF
TGTGCCAGCAGTTCCAGGACTAGCTATGGGGGCTCGGACACCGGGGAGCTGTTTTTT
>.|.|TRBJ2-7|TRBV5-4
CASSFNSYEQYF
TGTGCCAGCAGCTTTAACAGCTACGAGCAGTACTTC
>.|.|TRBJ2-7|TRBV25-1
CASSELGSNSYEQYF
TGTGCCAGCAGTGAATTGGGCAGCAACTCCTACGAGCAGTACTTC
>.|.|TRBJ2-1|TRBV2
CASSEWESSYNEQFF
TGTGCCAGCAGTGAGTGGGAGAGCTCCTACAATGAGCAGTTCTTC
>.|.|TRBJ1-2|TRBV7-8
CASSLSLGALWEYGYTF
.
>few|.|TRBJ1-2|TRBV7-9
CASSLEENYGYTF
TGTGCCAGCAGCTTAGAGGAAAACTATGGCTACACCTTC
>.|.|TRBJ2-7|TRBV28
CASSFPQEGAYEQYF
TGTGCCAGCAGTTTCCCGCAGGAGGGGGCCTACGAGCAGTACTTC
>.|TRBD2|TRBJ2-1|TRBV28
CASNERGNNEQFF
TGTGCCAGCAACGAGCGGGGGAACAATGAGCAGTTCTTC
>.|TRBD1|TRBJ1-1|TRBV7-8
CASSTRQGFIEAFF
TGTGCCAGCAGCACCCGACAGGGCTTCATCGAAGCTTTCTTT
>.|.|TRBJ2-7|TRBV7-2
CASSLGRGAARGAYEQYF
TGTGCCAGCAGCTTAGGAAGGGGGGCCGCCCGGGGTGCCTACGAGCAGTACTTC
>.|.|TRBJ2-7|TRBV6-5
CASSYSSTGAYEQYF
TGTGCCAGCAGTTACTCGTCGACAGGAGCCTACGAGCAGTACTTC
>.|TRBD2|TRBJ2-1|TRBV19
CASSIGGAGGHNEQFF
TGTGCCAGTAGTATAGGAGGAGCGGGAGGGCACAATGAGCAGTTCTTC
>.|.|TRBJ1-5|TRBV4-2
CASSQDTGQSNQPQHF
TGTGCCAGCAGCCAAGATACCGGACAGTCCAATCAGCCCCAGCATTTT
>.|.|TRBJ1-1|TRBV2
CASSEGAGSFNTEAFF
TGTGCCAGCAGTGAAGGCGCCGGGTCCTTTAACACTGAAGCTTTCTTT
>.|TRBD2|TRBJ2-7|TRBV14
CASSHYAGGANANEQYF
TGTGCCAGCAGCCACTATGCGGGGGGAGCTAACGCCAACGAGCAGTACTTC
>.|TRBD2|TRBJ2-3|TRBV2
CASGSGLASATDTQYF
TGTGCCAGCGGATCGGGACTAGCCTCTGCCACAGATACGCAGTATTTT
>.|.|TRBJ1-1|TRBV13
CASSLWNSWTEAFF
TGTGCCAGCAGCTTATGGAACAGTTGGACTGAAGCTTTCTTT
>.|.|TRBJ2-3|TRBV11-3
CASSPRTADGDTQYF
TGTGCCAGCAGCCCCCGTACGGCGGATGGAGATACGCAGTATTTT
>few|.|TRBJ2-1|TRBV14
CASSPRSYNEQFF
TGTGCCAGCAGCCCCCGCTCCTACAATGAGCAGTTCTTC
>.|.|TRBJ2-1|TRBV19
CASSIISGGSINEQFF
TGTGCCAGTAGTATCATCAGCGGCGGATCCATCAATGAGCAGTTCTTC
>.|.|TRBJ2-1|TRBV4-3
CASSRASRAMEGYNEQFF
TGCGCCAGCAGCCGGGCTAGCCGAGCTATGGAGGGCTACAATGAGCAGTTCTTC
>once|TRBD2|TRBJ2-7|TRBV7-9
CASSPSSGRGAYEQYF
TGTGCCAGCAGCCCATCTAGCGGGAGGGGAGCCTACGAGCAGTACTTC
>once|TRBD2|TRBJ2-3|TRBV19
CASSIGGVTRDTQYF
TGTGCCAGTAGTATCGGGGGGGTGACCAGGGATACGCAGTATTTT
>.|TRBD1|TRBJ1-4|TRBV11-2
CASSLRTGGFNEKLFF
TGTGCCAGCAGCTTACGCACAGGGGGCTTTAATGAAAAACTGTTTTTT
>few|.|TRBJ1-1|TRBV5-1
CASRVANTEAFF
TGCGCCAGCAGGGTGGCGAACACTGAAGCTTTCTTT
>.|.|TRBJ2-3|TRBV5-5
CASSLGVGSTDTQYF
TGTGCCAGCAGCTTGGGCGTCGGCAGCACAGATACGCAGTATTTT
>.|TRBD1|TRBJ1-1|TRBV30
CAWSVPQPDRDRMEMNTEAFF
TGTGCCTGGAGTGTACCCCAGCCAGACCGGGACAGGATGGAAATGAACACTGAAGCTTTCTTT
>.|.|TRBJ1-3|TRBV5-6
CASSLGTGVSGNTIYF
TGTGCCAGCAGCTTGGGAACAGGAGTCTCTGGAAACACCATATATTTT
>.|.|TRBJ1-2|TRBV27
CASSLGPGGPYGYTF
TGTGCCAGCAGTTTGGGTCCCGGGGGACCCTATGGCTACACCTTC
>.|TRBD1|TRBJ2-7|TRBV18
CASSPIRTGGGHEQYF
TGTGCCAGCTCACCAATCCGGACAGGGGGAGGGCACGAGCAGTACTTC
>once|TRBD2|TRBJ2-7|TRBV28
CASSLAGVYEQYF
TGTGCCAGCAGCCTAGCGGGAGTCTACGAGCAGTACTTC
>once|.|TRBJ2-2|TRBV7-2
CASSLVVGELFF
TGTGCCAGCAGCTTAGTCGTCGGGGAGCTGTTTTTT
>.|.|TRBJ2-7|TRBV27
CASSLEPLGYEQYF
TGTGCCAGCAGTTTAGAGCCTCTCGGGTACGAGCAGTACTTC
>.|.|TRBJ2-5|TRBV6-1
CASSEYTGNQETQYF
TGTGCCAGCAGTGAGTATACAGGGAACCAAGAGACCCAGTACTTC
>.|TRBD2|TRBJ2-2|TRBV2
CASSVSRSGVLAGGPIGELFF
TGTGCCAGCAGTGTAAGCCGTTCGGGGGTCCTAGCGGGAGGGCCCATCGGGGAGCTGTTTTTT
>.|TRBD2|TRBJ2-7|TRBV27
CASRDIAGGPVHEQYF
TGTGCCAGCCGGGATATAGCGGGAGGGCCTGTACACGAGCAGTACTTC
>.|.|TRBJ2-7|TRBV10-3
CAISEGLTYEQYF
TGTGCCATCAGTGAGGGACTGACCTACGAGCAGTACTTC
>.|TRBD1|TRBJ1-2|TRBV28
CASSLRTGAYGYTF
TGTGCCAGCAGTTTACGGACAGGTGCCTATGGCTACACCTTC
>.|.|TRBJ2-6|TRBV27
CASRPYSGANVLTF
TGTGCCAGCAGACCTTACTCTGGGGCCAACGTCCTGACTTTC
>once|TRBD1|TRBJ1-2|TRBV28
CASSGTGWDYGYTF
TGTGCCAGCAGCGGGACAGGGTGGGACTATGGCTACACCTTC
>.|.|TRBJ2-1|TRBV4-1
CASSPVAVSYNEQFF
TGCGCCAGCAGCCCCGTAGCGGTATCCTACAATGAGCAGTTCTTC
>.|TRBD1|TRBJ2-5|TRBV7-8
CASRHRGSEETQYF
TGTGCCAGCAGGCACAGGGGGTCGGAGGAGACCCAGTACTTC
>.|.|TRBJ2-7|TRBV27
CASSWLGQSSYEQYF
TGTGCCAGCAGTTGGCTCGGGCAGAGCTCCTACGAGCAGTACTTC
>.|TRBD1|TRBJ2-7|TRBV7-8
CASSPKPGQLLYEQYF
TGTGCCAGCAGCCCTAAACCGGGACAGCTATTATACGAGCAGTACTTC
>.|.|TRBJ1-1|TRBV6-6
CASSPFGGRRNTEAFF
TGTGCCAGCAGTCCCTTTGGGGGGAGACGGAACACTGAAGCTTTCTTT
>.|TRBD2|TRBJ2-1|TRBV9
CASSVGLGLAGLGPYNEQFF
TGTGCCAGCAGCGTAGGATTGGGGTTAGCGGGACTTGGTCCATACAATGAGCAGTTCTTC
>.|.|TRBJ2-7|TRBV2
CASRGDGRSYF
TGTGCCAGCAGGGGGGACGGACGGAGCTACTTC
>.|.|TRBJ1-2|TRBV12-5
CASGYPGHGAYGYTF
TGTGCTAGTGGTTACCCGGGACACGGGGCCTATGGCTACACCTTC
>.|.|TRBJ1-1|TRBV27
CASSLNRNTEAFF
TGTGCCAGCAGTTTGAACAGGAACACTGAAGCTTTCTTT
>.|.|TRBJ2-5|TRBV7-3
CASSLTPQETQYF
TGTGCCAGCAGCTTAACACCCCAAGAGACCCAGTACTTC
>once|TRBD1|TRBJ2-2|TRBV28
CASSLDRGRGGELFF
TGTGCCAGCAGTTTGGACAGGGGGCGAGGCGGGGAGCTGTTTTTT
>.|.|TRBJ2-7|TRBV7-2
CASSLDIWLEQYF
TGTGCCAGCAGCCTAGATATTTGGTTAGAGCAGTACTTC
>.|.|TRBJ1-2|TRBV27
CASSLGPGAGNYGYTF
TGTGCCAGCAGTTTAGGGCCCGGGGCCGGTAACTATGGCTACACCTTC
>.|TRBD2|TRBJ2-1|TRBV28
CASSLYGLEIGREQFF
TGTGCCAGCAGTTTATATGGACTAGAGATTGGGCGTGAGCAGTTCTTC
>.|.|TRBJ2-4|TRBV27
CASSPTGRQNIQYF
TGTGCCAGCAGTCCAACAGGGCGGCAAAACATTCAGTACTTC
>once|TRBD2|TRBJ2-1|TRBV28
CASSPTSGRIVGFF
TGTGCCAGCAGCCCGACTAGCGGGAGGATTGTAGGGTTCTTC
>.|TRBD1|TRBJ1-6|TRBV29-1
CSVEEPGQGVADHF
TGCAGCGTTGAAGAACCGGGACAGGGAGTAGCCGACCACTTT
>.|.|TRBJ2-7|TRBV29-1
CSTKTGAYEQYF
TGCAGCACCAAGACAGGTGCCTACGAGCAGTACTTC
>once|.|TRBJ1-1|TRBV30
CAWSLWGVTEAFF
TGTGCCTGGAGTTTGTGGGGGGTAACTGAAGCTTTCTTT